This entry concerns a single T cell receptor (beta chain). Its antigen is undetermined. The germline CDR1 and CDR2 sequences are SNHLY and FYNNEI. This CDR3 spans 12 amino acids. Between the trimmed V and J ends, which lost 7 bases and 4 bases, there was a span of 10 bases. These data belong to a study of T-cell memory formation after mild COVID-19. Whole-study context: Largely, the TCR clusters proved donor specific. General study results and limits: Some clones that responded were present in memory (sampled pre-infection), which suggests cross-reactive memory joined. Day 15 to 85 contracting clones showed balanced CD4/CD8; day 15 to 37 expanders favored CD4+.

Libraries for TCRalpha and TCRbeta carried sample barcodes and unique molecular identifiers via 5'RACE. MiXCR, applied by TCRdb to the 5' RACE reads, yields one record per CDR3 protein. The table shows approximately 180,000 distinct CDR3 sequences, with roughly 17% occurring only once. Sequencing was carried out using PBMCs or a T cell subset sorted from them (not recorded which). The clonotype was recovered from an adult woman who had mild COVID-19 (a few samples of this study predate the infection). Cell type and time point are not known. The chain couples TRBV2 to TRBJ1-1; D gene ambiguous. The CDR3 loop reads CASTLRPTEAFF. The CDR3 region has the DNA TGTGCCAGCACACTCCGGCCCACTGAAGCTTTCTTT.